These 21 T cell receptor beta chains were sequenced from one sample in a study of human T cells and chemical hapten exposure. This sample's time point: patch test 3, about 24 weeks after DPC sensitization. The treatment: therapeutic diphenylcyclopropenone sensitization with weekly scalp DPC. TCRdb called the RACE reads again in MiXCR, with one record for every CDR3 protein. The sample lists approximately 110,000 distinct CDR3 sequences; less than 45% were seen once. This material consisted of whole blood, taken in connection with sensitization to the hapten diphenylcyclopropenone (DPC). The source is a man in his forties with alopecia areata. Some clones in this sample may be carry-over from other donors' samples.

This chain links TRBV11-2 with TRBJ1-3; TRBD1 is a possible D gene (5 bases). V lost 2 bases and J 2 bases, leaving 13 bases between the germline ends. From germline, CDR1 is SGHAT and CDR2 FQNNGV. This CDR3 region has 16 residues. CDR3 region: CASSLLQVGAGNTIYF. The CDR3 bases are TGTGCCAGCAGCTTATTACAGGTCGGGGCTGGAAACACCATATATTTT.

The V call is TRBV28, the J call TRBJ2-5; 7 nucleotides match TRBD1. This CDR3 has 15 residues. V lost 6 bases and J lost 4; bases outside the gene matches: 11. Germline assignment: CDR1 MDHEN and CDR2 SYDVKM. The CDR3 region has the DNA TGTGCCAGCAGCTCTAACAGGGGCCGTAGAGAGACCCAGTACTTC. It codes for CASSSNRGRRETQYF.

The chain joins TRBV4-3 to TRBJ2-5, with 16 bases aligning to TRBD2. The CDR3 covers 16 residues. Germline V gene sequence: CDR1 LGHNA, CDR2 YSLEER. V dropped 3 bases and J dropped 5; count of bases not matched to a gene: 3. The CDR3 reads CASSQEGLAGGETQYF. The CDR3 DNA sequence: TGCGCCAGCAGCCAGGAGGGACTAGCGGGAGGGGAGACCCAGTACTTC.

This clonotype was found a few times. The chain joins TRBV19 to TRBJ2-1; a weak D match, TRBD2 (6 bases). Germline V gene lookup returns CDR1 LNHDA and CDR2 SQIVND (reference sequence). Trimming removed 0 bases at V and 0 bases at J, with 15 bases between. The CDR3 loop spans 18 amino acids. The CDR3 region has the DNA TGTGCCAGTAGTATAGATCTCGCACGGGAGATCTCCTACAATGAGCAGTTCTTC. Its protein product is CASSIDLAREISYNEQFF. Combining the CDR3 with reference TRBV19 and TRBJ2-1 gives the whole variable domain DGGITQSPKYLFRKEGQNVTLSCEQNLNHDAMYWYRQDPGQGLRLIYYSQIVNDFQKGDIAEGYSVSREKKESFPLTVTSAQKNPTAFYLCASSIDLAREISYNEQFFGPGTRLTVL.

The genes are TRBV6-5 and TRBJ2-5; D may match TRBD1 or TRBD2 (6 bases each). Germline assignment: CDR1 MNHEY and CDR2 SVGAGI. Between the trimmed V and J ends, which lost 2 bases and 3 bases, there was a span of 16 bases. This CDR3 contains 16 residues. CDR3: CASSYGGPGGKETQYF. The CDR3 DNA follows: TGTGCCAGCAGTTACGGGGGACCCGGGGGCAAAGAGACCCAGTACTTC.

The chain has TRBV20-1 and TRBJ1-1; tentatively, D is TRBD1 (5 bases). This CDR3 has 13 residues. CDR1 and CDR2 (germline): DFQATT, SNEGSKA (reference sequence). V lost 3 bases to trimming and J lost 11 bases, with 19 bases between them. CDR3 DNA: TGCAGTGCTAGCGGTCGGGTAGGCGGGGGGGCTTTCTTT. This translates into CSASGRVGGGAFF.

This chain joins TRBV6-2 or TRBV6-3 and TRBJ2-7; 10 nucleotides align to TRBD2. The germline V gene has CDR1 MNHEY and CDR2 SVGEGT. This CDR3 is built from 18 residues. Trimming removed 2 bases from V and 2 bases from J; junction bases left unmatched: 12. The CDR3: CASSYGWASGSRTYEQYF. In nucleotides, the CDR3 is TGTGCCAGCAGTTACGGTTGGGCTAGCGGGAGTAGAACCTACGAGCAGTACTTC.

The V call is TRBV10-3, the J call TRBJ2-5; TRBD1 matches at 9 bases. V lost 2 bases and J lost 3; bases outside the gene matches: 4. The CDR3 is 15 residues long. Germline V CDR1 and CDR2: ENHRY, SYGVKD. The CDR3 nucleotides are TGTGCCATCAGTGAGGGACAGGGGAGGAAAGAGACCCAGTACTTC. This encodes CAISEGQGRKETQYF.

This clonotype was observed a few times. The chain joins TRBV10-3 to TRBJ1-5; TRBD1 aligns across 11 bases. The CDR3 spans 15 residues. Germline CDR1 reads ENHRY; CDR2 reads SYGVKD. Trimming cost V 8 bases and J 0 bases; bases outside gene matches: 3. CDR3 DNA sequence: TGTGCCATCCGGGACAGGGGGGATAGCAATCAGCCCCAGCATTTT. Protein sequence: CAIRDRGDSNQPQHF.

The J gene is TRBJ2-7, the V gene TRBV18; D remains unclear. The CDR3 sequence is 12 residues long. Trimming removed 1 base from V and 4 bases from J, with 5 bases in between. Germline V gene lookup returns CDR1 KGHSH and CDR2 LQKENI. The DNA for the CDR3 is TGTGCCAGCTCACCACGGGGTTACGAGCAGTACGTC. Protein product: CASSPRGYEQYV.

V and J are TRBV7-3 and TRBJ2-3, with TRBD2 identical over 15 bases. The CDR3 is 17 residues long. Germline CDR1 SGHTA, CDR2 FQGTGA. The V gene end was trimmed by 3 bases and the J gene end by 2 bases; junction bases not matched to a gene: 3. CDR3 DNA: TGTGCCAGCAGCTTGGGACTAGCGGGAGGACTCACAGATACGCAGTATTTT. This translates into CASSLGLAGGLTDTQYF.

This clonotype was observed a handful of times. The rearrangement joins TRBV2 to TRBJ2-3; D possibly corresponds to TRBD2 (7 bases). CDR1 is SNHLY and CDR2 is FYNNEI in the germline V gene. V lost 6 bases to trimming and J lost 4 bases, with 11 bases between them. The CDR3 consists of 13 residues. The chain's CDR3 is CASSTGRADTQYF. In DNA form, the CDR3 reads TGTGCCAGCAGCACAGGGAGGGCAGATACGCAGTATTTT.

The chain employs TRBV7-8 and TRBJ1-2; D call uncertain. Trimming took off 6 bases at V and 10 bases at J, with 15 bases between the two ends. CDR1 is SGHVS, CDR2 FQNEAQ, per germline. CDR3 length equals 12 residues. The chain's CDR3 is CASSSRTVDYTF. The CDR3 nucleotides are TGTGCCAGCAGTTCTCGGACCGTCGACTACACCTTC. Supplemented by reference TRBV7-8 and TRBJ1-2, the full variable domain reads GAGVSQSPRYKVAKRGQDVALRCDPISGHVSLFWYQQALGQGPEFLTYFQNEAQLDKSGLPSDRFFAERPEGSVSTLKIQRTQQEDSAVYLCASSSRTVDYTFGSGTRLTVV.

V is TRBV29-1 and J is TRBJ1-1, with 8 bases that match TRBD1. Trimming took 7 bases from V and 0 from J; bases not matched to a gene: 7. Germline V gene lookup returns CDR1 SQVTM and CDR2 ANQGSEA. The CDR3 extends over 14 amino acids. The CDR3 sequence is CSGTGTGLNTEAFF. DNA for the CDR3: TGCAGCGGGACCGGGACAGGTTTGAACACTGAAGCTTTCTTT.

V is TRBV6-5 and J is TRBJ2-2, with TRBD2 matching over 7 bases. The CDR3 covers 17 residues. The V gene's germline CDR1 is MNHEY and CDR2 SVGAGI. Trimming at V came to 2 bases and at J to 0 bases, leaving 6 bases not matched to a gene. DNA for the CDR3: TGTGCCAGCAGTTACGTCCGGGGAGGGCCGAACACCGGGGAGCTGTTTTTT. Amino acids: CASSYVRGGPNTGELFF.

This clonotype was picked up a small number of times. The rearrangement links TRBV13 to TRBJ2-7; D is tentatively TRBD1 or TRBD2 (5 bases each). The CDR3 has 16 residues. V was cut by 5 bases and J by 8 bases, with 25 bases left in between. Germline V gives CDR1 PRHDT, CDR2 FYEKMQ (reference sequence). CDR3 DNA sequence: TGTGCCAGCAGCAACCGGGACCTCGGGATTCAGGAAAAGCAGTACGTC. Its translation: CASSNRDLGIQEKQYV.

This sequence joins TRBV10-3 and TRBJ2-3; TRBD2 aligns across 7 bases. Losses at the gene ends were 11 bases for V and 5 bases for J; bases not matched to a gene: 10. The CDR3 is 13 residues long. CDR1 and CDR2 (germline): ENHRY, SYGVKD. The CDR3 reads CAATSDSEDTQYF. CDR3 sequence (DNA): TGTGCCGCCACTAGCGATAGTGAAGATACGCAGTATTTT.

The table lists this clonotype with a few counts. This chain joins TRBV7-9 and TRBJ1-2, with unresolved D. In germline, CDR1 is SEHNR, CDR2 FQNEAQ (reference sequence). The CDR3 covers 14 residues. Trimming pared 0 bases from V and 5 bases from J, leaving 10 bases between. The CDR3 DNA reads TGTGCCAGCAGCTTAGCCCGAGACCTGTATGGCTACACCTTC. Protein: CASSLARDLYGYTF.

The genes are TRBV20-1 and TRBJ2-5; 8 bases align to TRBD2. Germline V gives CDR1 DFQATT, CDR2 SNEGSKA (reference sequence). V lost 0 bases to trimming and J lost 2 bases; unmatched junction nucleotides: 8. The CDR3 consists of 16 residues. CDR3 amino acids: CSAREVAGLSQETQYF. The CDR3 region has the DNA TGCAGTGCTAGAGAAGTAGCGGGACTAAGTCAAGAGACCCAGTACTTC.

This clonotype was seen only a few times. V gene TRBV19 combines with J gene TRBJ2-1; D might be TRBD1 (5 bases). This CDR3 contains 12 residues. V lost 5 bases to trimming and J lost 10 bases, with 12 bases between them. In germline, CDR1 is LNHDA, CDR2 SQIVND (reference sequence). The CDR3 DNA is TGTGCCAGTAGTCTGTCTCAGGGAGAGCAGTTCTTC. Its translation is CASSLSQGEQFF.

This chain connects TRBV4-1 to TRBJ2-6; D not resolved. The CDR3 runs 18 residues. V was shortened by 0 bases and J by 1 base, with 13 bases between the two germline ends. Germline loops: CDR1 MGHRA, CDR2 YSYEKL. The CDR3 DNA reads TGCGCCAGCAGCCAAGATCTTTCTTCCCTATCTGGGGCCAACGTCCTGACTTTC. It specifies CASSQDLSSLSGANVLTF.